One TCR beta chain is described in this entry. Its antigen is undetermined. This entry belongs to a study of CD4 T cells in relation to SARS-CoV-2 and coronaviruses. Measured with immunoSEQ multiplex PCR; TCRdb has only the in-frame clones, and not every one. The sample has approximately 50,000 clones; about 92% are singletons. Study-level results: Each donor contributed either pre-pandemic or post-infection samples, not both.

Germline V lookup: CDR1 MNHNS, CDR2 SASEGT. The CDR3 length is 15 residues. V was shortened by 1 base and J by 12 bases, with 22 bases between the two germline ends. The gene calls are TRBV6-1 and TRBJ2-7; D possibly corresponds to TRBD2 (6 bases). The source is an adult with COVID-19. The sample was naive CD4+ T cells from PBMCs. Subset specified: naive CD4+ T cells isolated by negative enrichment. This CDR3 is CASSEVGTGYGLGYF. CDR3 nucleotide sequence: TGTGCCAGCAGTGAAGTGGGGACTGGTTATGGGTTGGGGTACTTC.